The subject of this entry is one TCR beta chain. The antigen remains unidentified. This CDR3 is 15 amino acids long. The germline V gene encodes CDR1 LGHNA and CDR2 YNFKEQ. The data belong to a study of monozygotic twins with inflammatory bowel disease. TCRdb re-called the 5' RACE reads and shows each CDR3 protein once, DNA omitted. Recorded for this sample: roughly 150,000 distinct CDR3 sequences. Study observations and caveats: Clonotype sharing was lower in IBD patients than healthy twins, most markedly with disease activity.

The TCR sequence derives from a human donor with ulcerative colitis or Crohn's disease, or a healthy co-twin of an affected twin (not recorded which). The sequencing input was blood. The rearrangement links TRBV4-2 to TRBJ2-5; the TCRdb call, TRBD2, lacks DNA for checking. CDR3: CASSPDGPRQETQYF.